This TCR beta chain was profiled in a study of a mutant IDH1 vaccine in newly diagnosed glioma. On the study more broadly: First vaccine doses came 4-6 weeks after radiotherapy alone, or with temozolomide cycles. Therapy received beforehand was radiotherapy, temozolomide, or both, with most patients given both.

The CDR3 is 15 residues long. Germline CDR1 is MNHNY and CDR2 is SVGAGI (reference sequence). The J segment lost 2 bases and the V segment lost 5 bases, leaving 1 base of the junction unmatched. The table came from immunoSEQ multiplex PCR; TCRdb's copy has only in-frame clones and leaves some out. The sample includes tens of thousands of clones, roughly four fifths of them seen just once. In the case of this clone: What it binds is unknown.

Time point specified: week 47, end of study. The content of each vaccine dose was 300 ug of mutant IDH1 20-mer peptide, and topical imiquimod accompanied it. Astrocytomas that were new, WHO grade 3 or 4, IDH1-mutant and ATRX-lost were present in the donors. This sample comprised PBMCs, obtained from a glioma patient whose treatment included an IDH1 peptide vaccine. The chain uses TRBV6-6 and TRBJ2-1; 12 positions match TRBD2. This clonotype originated in a woman in her forties or fifties with glioma. Written as DNA, the CDR3 is TGTGCCAGCAGTCGGACTAGCGGGGCCTACAATGAGCAGTTCTTC. This gives the protein CASSRTSGAYNEQFF.